This passage covers 20 T cell receptor beta chains from one sample sequenced in a study of metastatic and nonmetastatic thyroid tumors. TCRdb reanalyzed the PCR reads via MiXCR. The table has roughly 45,000 clones, about 3.3% seen once. No patient had received any treatment before thyroid surgery. The specimen sequenced was blood. These receptors all come from a female donor with papillary thyroid cancer or a benign thyroid nodule (not recorded which). Some clones in this sample may be carry-over from other donors' samples.

There are a few counts of this clone. The chain carries TRBV19 and TRBJ2-7; TRBD1 matches 12 bases. The CDR3 consists of 14 residues. In germline, CDR1 is LNHDA, CDR2 SQIVND (reference sequence). J gave up 6 bases and V 5 bases, and 5 bases lay outside the gene matches. As DNA, the CDR3 is TGTGCCAGTAGTGCGGGACAGGGGGCTTTCGAGCAGTACTTC. The encoded protein is CASSAGQGAFEQYF.

This clone was seen at least ten times. This same CDR3 is encoded by further DNA sequences in the sample. This rearrangement joins TRBV6-1 to TRBJ2-2; 7 nucleotides match TRBD1. J lost 0 bases, V lost 7 bases, and 5 bases had no gene match. This CDR3 has 15 amino acids. From germline, CDR1 is MNHNS and CDR2 SASEGT. The CDR3 region is CASIKQGANTGELFF. The CDR3, as DNA: TGTGCCAGCATAAAGCAGGGGGCGAACACCGGGGAGCTGTTTTTT.

At least ten counts were recorded for this clone. The genes are TRBV4-2 and TRBJ2-7; D unresolved. Germline V gives CDR1 LGHNA, CDR2 YNFKEQ. The CDR3 sequence is 15 residues long. The V end was cut by 0 bases, the J end by 0 bases, with 9 bases between. Here the CDR3 reads CASSQDVGSSYEQYF. CDR3 nucleotide sequence: TGTGCCAGCAGCCAAGATGTGGGCTCCTCCTACGAGCAGTACTTC.

This clone has more than one count but fewer than ten. Sequence at one end of the junction differs from germline and may be a read error. The chain has TRBV10-3 and TRBJ2-1; possible D gene TRBD2, 6 bases. CDR3 length equals 15 residues. Germline V gives CDR1 ENHRY, CDR2 SYGVKD. The CDR3 bases are TGTGCCATCGGTGACCCTTTAACTAGCAGCAATGAGCAGTTCTTC. It yields the protein CAIGDPLTSSNEQFF.

This clone was counted ten times or more. At one boundary the junction diverges from the germline segment, which might be a read error. The V call is TRBV20-1, the J call TRBJ1-2, with D maybe TRBD1 (6 bases). The CDR3 has 13 amino acids. Germline values: CDR1 DFQATT, CDR2 SNEGSKA (reference sequence). CDR3 nucleotide sequence: TGCAGTGCGAGAGAAACAGGGACCTATGGCTACACCTTC. Protein: CSARETGTYGYTF.

The V and J genes are TRBV24-1 and TRBJ2-5; no clear D. The CDR3 has 11 amino acids. The V gene lost 5 bases and the J gene lost 4 bases, with 4 bases spanning the gap. CDR1 is KGHDR, CDR2 SFDVKD, per germline. CDR3 DNA: TGTGCCACCAGTGCGCGAGAGACCCAGTACTTC. Amino acids: CATSARETQYF.

The chain is built from TRBV10-1 and TRBJ2-3, with TRBD1 matching 7 bases. The CDR3 runs to 16 residues. CDR1 and CDR2 (germline): WNHNN, SYGVQD (reference sequence). The ends lost 4 bases at V and 2 bases at J; junction bases unmatched: 9. The CDR3 loop is CASSGGPGQNTDTQYF. DNA of the CDR3: TGCGCCAGCAGTGGGGGACCGGGACAGAACACAGATACGCAGTATTTT.

This clone was recorded a few times. The V and J genes are TRBV6-5 and TRBJ2-5, with 13 bases that match TRBD2. Germline V CDR1 and CDR2: MNHEY, SVGAGI. J was trimmed by 1 base and V by 1 base; bases with no gene match: 6. The CDR3 is made up of 18 amino acids. The CDR3 loop is CASSYFGLAGDLQETQYF. The CDR3 nucleotides read TGTGCCAGCAGTTACTTCGGACTAGCGGGGGATCTCCAAGAGACCCAGTACTTC.

This clone has at least ten counts. The chain employs TRBV20-1 and TRBJ2-7; 9 bases are shared with TRBD1. Germline V gene sequence: CDR1 DFQATT, CDR2 SNEGSKA (reference sequence). CDR3 length: 16 amino acids. V dropped 0 bases and J dropped 3; count of bases not matched to a gene: 9. CDR3 residues: CSARDHTRGQGYEQYF. CDR3 bases: TGCAGTGCTAGAGATCACACCAGGGGACAGGGCTACGAGCAGTACTTC.

This clone is medium-sized in the sample. The chain uses TRBV14 and TRBJ1-6, with no clear D. V was shortened by 4 bases and J by 6 bases, with 13 bases between the two germline ends. The germline V gene has CDR1 SGHDN and CDR2 FVKESK. The CDR3 runs to 15 residues. In DNA, the CDR3 is TGTGCCAGCAGCCTGTTCCAGAGTATTAATTCACCCCTCCACTTT. This gives the protein CASSLFQSINSPLHF.

This clone appeared a few times. The gene calls are TRBV15 and TRBJ1-3; D is ambiguous. V was pared by 5 bases and J by 3 bases, with 14 bases between. This CDR3 region has 15 residues. Per the germline V gene, CDR1 is LNHNV and CDR2 is YYDKDF (reference sequence). The CDR3 sequence: CATSPHQEGGNTIYF. The CDR3 nucleotides read TGTGCCACCAGCCCACACCAAGAAGGTGGAAACACCATATATTTT.

This clone was observed at least ten times. The V gene is TRBV5-1, the J gene TRBJ1-5; D is unresolved. The CDR3 runs 15 residues. The V end lost 0 bases, the J end lost 0 bases, and 7 bases lay between the germline ends. Germline-derived CDR1 and CDR2 are SGHRS and YFSETQ. The CDR3 reads CASSLESNSNQPQHF. In DNA, the CDR3 is TGCGCCAGCAGCTTGGAGAGTAATAGCAATCAGCCCCAGCATTTT.

This clone has ten or more counts. V gene TRBV9 combines with J gene TRBJ1-4, with a weak D call TRBD1 (6 bases). V lost 0 bases, J lost 4 bases, and 10 bases lay in between. The CDR3 totals 15 residues. Per germline, CDR1 SGDLS and CDR2 YYNGEE. The CDR3 reads CASSVGGADNEKLFF. The CDR3 DNA follows: TGTGCCAGCAGCGTAGGGGGGGCGGATAATGAAAAACTGTTTTTT. The whole variable domain, remainder taken from reference TRBV9 and TRBJ1-4, is DSGVTQTPKHLITATGQRVTLRCSPRSGDLSVYWYQQSLDQGLQFLIQYYNGEERAKGNILERFSAQQFPDLHSELNLSSLELGDSALYFCASSVGGADNEKLFFGSGTQLSVL.

The genes are TRBV3-1 and TRBJ2-7, with a tentative D call TRBD2 (6 bases). The V end was cut by 10 bases, the J end by 6 bases, with 16 bases between. The CDR3 contains 12 residues. Germline CDR1 is LGHDT and CDR2 is YNNKEL (reference sequence). This chain's CDR3 is CAIIKRRGEQYF. CDR3 bases: TGTGCCATCATCAAAAGGCGGGGCGAGCAGTACTTC.

The V gene is TRBV28, the J gene TRBJ1-1; possibly TRBD1 for D (5 bases). V was shortened by 6 bases and J by 4 bases, with 15 bases between the two germline ends. From germline, CDR1 is MDHEN and CDR2 SYDVKM. The CDR3 covers 14 residues. In DNA, the CDR3 is TGTGCCAGCAGATCGGGCGGGGGGAGCACTGAAGCTTTCTTT. Protein: CASRSGGGSTEAFF.

This clone was picked up a small number of times. This chain uses TRBV25-1 with TRBJ2-3; D call uncertain. This CDR3 spans 17 amino acids. Looked up from germline, CDR1 is MGHDK and CDR2 is SYGVNS. Trimming left V 4 bases short and J 1 base short, with 18 bases between. The CDR3 bases are TGTGCCAGCAGTGGACATTCGCCCCGGCAGGGCACAGATACGCAGTATTTT. Translated: CASSGHSPRQGTDTQYF.

This rearrangement joins TRBV12-3 or TRBV12-4 to TRBJ2-7; D may correspond to TRBD1 or TRBD2 (5 bases each). V was clipped by 1 base and J by 5 bases, with 12 bases between them. The CDR3 has 14 residues. The DNA for the CDR3 is TGTGCCAGCAGTTTAGGGGACCTAGGCAACGAGCAGTACTTC. Translated, it gives CASSLGDLGNEQYF.

The sample holds a few counts of this clone. Sequence at one end of the junction differs from germline and may be a read error. The CDR3 here is CSSSVRAGYGYTF. The DNA for the CDR3 is TGTTCCAGCAGTGTCAGGGCGGGCTATGGCTACACCTTC. The chain combines TRBV2 with TRBJ1-2; tentative D call: TRBD1 (5 bases). This CDR3 region has 13 residues. Germline values: CDR1 SNHLY, CDR2 FYNNEI.

A few counts support this clone. The chain couples TRBV6-2 or TRBV6-3 to TRBJ2-5, with TRBD2 matching over 10 bases. The germline CDR1 and CDR2 sequences are MNHEY and SVGEGT. The CDR3 loop spans 15 amino acids. The V segment lost 4 bases and the J segment 0 bases; nucleotides outside the gene matches: 2. The CDR3 nucleotides are TGTGCCAGCAGTTCCGGGACTAGCGACCAAGAGACCCAGTACTTC. It codes for CASSSGTSDQETQYF.

This clone was detected a few times. The V gene is TRBV6-4, the J gene TRBJ2-3; TRBD2 matches at 7 bases. Unmatched junction bases numbered 6, after V lost 6 bases and J lost 3 bases. Per the germline V gene, CDR1 is MRHNA and CDR2 is SNTAGT. The CDR3 runs to 14 residues. CDR3 residues: CASSLREETDTQYF. The CDR3 nucleotides are TGTGCCAGCAGCCTACGGGAGGAGACAGATACGCAGTATTTT.